Below, 8 T cell receptor beta chains from the same sample are listed, as sequenced in a study of shared clonotypes between healthy human individuals. TCRdb's table, derived via immunoSEQ multiplex PCR, lists solely in-frame clones and lacks some. Of fewer than 1.6 million clones listed, approximately 98.5% are singletons. Material for sequencing was naive CD4+ T cells sorted from blood. The subset was: CD45RA+ positively selected. These receptors all stem from a man aged 30 to 39 in good health.

The rearrangement joins TRBV10-2 to TRBJ2-5, with D tentatively TRBD1 (6 bases). Trimming took 3 bases from V and 6 from J, leaving 8 bases between them. Germline V gene lookup returns CDR1 WSHSY and CDR2 SAAADI. The CDR3 sequence is 12 residues long. In DNA form, the CDR3 reads TGCGCCAGCAGTGACAGGGACAAGACCCAGTACTTC. Translation: CASSDRDKTQYF.

The chain couples TRBV5-1 to TRBJ2-4; 8 nucleotides match TRBD1. The CDR3 totals 15 residues. The germline V gene has CDR1 SGHRS and CDR2 YFSETQ. With V trimmed by 1 base and J by 8 bases, 8 bases remained unmatched. CDR3 loop: CASSLSPGGEDIQYF. The CDR3 DNA sequence: TGCGCCAGCAGCTTGTCCCCAGGGGGCGAGGACATTCAGTACTTC.

This chain connects TRBV5-4 to TRBJ2-3; D is ambiguous. The CDR3 consists of 15 residues. Germline values: CDR1 SGHNT, CDR2 YYREEE (reference sequence). V lost 4 bases, J lost 4 bases, and 16 bases lay in between. CDR3 protein: CASSPPSLRADTQYF. CDR3 DNA: TGTGCCAGCAGCCCCCCGTCCCTTAGGGCAGATACGCAGTATTTT. The full variable domain, completed using reference TRBV5-4 and TRBJ2-3, is ETGVTQSPTHLIKTRGQQVTLRCSSQSGHNTVSWYQQALGQGPQFIFQYYREEENGRGNFPPRFSGLQFPNYSSELNVNALELDDSALYLCASSPPSLRADTQYFGPGTRLTVL.

This rearrangement joins TRBV29-1 to TRBJ2-3; 9 positions agree with TRBD1. CDR1 is SQVTM and CDR2 is ANQGSEA in the germline V gene. V lost 7 bases to trimming and J lost 2 bases; unmatched junction nucleotides: 7. The CDR3 loop spans 14 amino acids. The CDR3 nucleotides read TGCAGCGACCGGACAGGGGTCTCCACAGATACGCAGTATTTT. Amino acid sequence: CSDRTGVSTDTQYF.

This clone was observed once. The CDR3 spells CASSSSLYEQYF. As DNA, the CDR3 is TGTGCCAGCTCATCTTCCCTTTACGAGCAGTACTTC. V gene TRBV18 combines with J gene TRBJ2-7, with D uncertain. V lost 5 bases, J lost 4 bases, and 9 bases lay in between. Germline CDR1 is KGHSH and CDR2 is LQKENI. The CDR3 consists of 12 residues.

The rearrangement uses TRBV18 and TRBJ2-7; D remains unclear. The V end was cut by 5 bases, the J end by 0 bases, with 11 bases between. The germline V gene encodes CDR1 KGHSH and CDR2 LQKENI. This CDR3 spans 14 amino acids. The CDR3 DNA reads TGTGCCAGCTCAGAAGGACGGAGCTCCTACGAGCAGTACTTC. Translating gives CASSEGRSSYEQYF. Combining the CDR3 with reference TRBV18 and TRBJ2-7 gives the whole variable domain NAGVMQNPRHLVRRRGQEARLRCSPMKGHSHVYWYRQLPEEGLKFMVYLQKENIIDESGMPKERFSAEFPKEGPSILRIQQVVRGDSAAYFCASSEGRSSYEQYFGPGTRLTVT.

The CDR3 is CASSLGHVLSYEQYF. CDR3 in DNA: TGCGCCAGCAGCTTAGGACACGTACTAAGCTACGAGCAGTACTTC. This rearrangement joins TRBV5-1 to TRBJ2-7; tentative D call: TRBD1 (5 bases). The V gene lost 2 bases and the J gene lost 3 bases, with 15 bases spanning the gap. Looked up from germline, CDR1 is SGHRS and CDR2 is YFSETQ. This CDR3 contains 15 residues.

This chain connects TRBV4-2 to TRBJ2-7, with 10 bases aligning to TRBD2. The CDR3 loop spans 17 amino acids. J was trimmed by 3 bases and V by 0 bases; bases with no gene match: 8. The germline V gene has CDR1 LGHNA and CDR2 YNFKEQ. CDR3 protein: CASSQDYSGRVYYEQYF. The CDR3 DNA sequence: TGTGCCAGCAGCCAAGATTACAGCGGGAGGGTTTACTACGAGCAGTACTTC.